The following is a TCR beta chain sequence with its context. Germline lookup yields CDR1 MGHRA and CDR2 YSYEKL. The CDR3 runs 17 residues. The V end was cut by 0 bases, the J end by 2 bases, with 14 bases between. The data belong to a study of blood T cell repertoires in COVID-19. Study at large: Sample material is recorded as cDNA or gDNA derived from T cells, B-cell-depleted T cells, or PBMCs.

Methods used by the authors: Reference gene primer amplification yielded estimated nucleated cell counts. Using immunoSEQ multiplex PCR, the repertoire was profiled, and TCRdb retains in-frame clones only, with some absent. V, J and clone size derive from that table, while D and trimming were established from the DNA sequence. The sample shows 180,000 or so clones, 80% to 85% of them seen only once. Individuals aged roughly 18 to 95 years were recruited from approximately 24 US areas. The recovered donors of Cohort 3 showed two negative PCRs, clearance, or symptom resolution. The chain links TRBV4-1 to TRBJ1-5, with D possibly TRBD1 on 6 matching bases. The receptor comes from a man between 35 and 55 years old who had recovered from COVID-19. Sequencing was carried out using PBMCs or T cells enriched from blood (not recorded which). The DNA of the CDR3 is TGCGCCAGCAGCCAAGATCCGATGGGGGGGCGCAATCAGCCCCAGCATTTT. Its translation: CASSQDPMGGRNQPQHF.